This TCR beta chain came from a study of T cells after yellow fever vaccination. The CDR3 runs 14 residues. The germline CDR1 and CDR2 sequences are DFQATT and SNEGSKA (reference sequence). V shed 5 bases, J shed 5 bases, and the junction held 8 bases outside the gene matches. This clonotype showed up just a few times. Its antigen is not known. Template-switching 5'RACE yielded the TCR cDNA; a universal primer site and UMIs were added in the process. TCRdb reanalysed the 5' RACE reads using MiXCR and keeps one entry per CDR3 protein. There are about 580,000 distinct CDR3 sequences in the sample; around 17% occur only once, and roughly 17% lies in the top ten. Study observations and caveats: From the bulk population, abundant clonotypes could contaminate and appear within FACS-sorted repertoires. The secondary response showed a weaker magnitude and a faster peak, day 5 versus 15. Only a minor proportion of clonotypes was detected across both CD4 and CD8 compartments.

The chain combines TRBV20-1 with TRBJ1-3, with 8 nucleotides matching TRBD1. The source material was PBMCs, sampled around 5 days after the first yellow fever vaccination. The source is a man aged 18 to 29 who received the YFV17D yellow fever vaccine. CDR3 sequence reads: CSAGPRQGRNTIYF. The DNA for the CDR3 is TGCAGTGCTGGACCCCGACAGGGGCGAAACACCATATATTTT.